The rows below give T cell receptor beta chains drawn from one sample of a study of T cell responses to AZD1222 COVID-19 vaccine. Measured with immunoSEQ multiplex PCR; TCRdb has only the in-frame clones, and not every one. Of fewer than 200,000 clones detected, 88% appear once; the ten largest clones hold around 10%. This sample comprised peripheral blood, obtained 28 days after the second AZD1222 dose. These receptors were taken from an adult who received the AZD1222 COVID-19 vaccine. Both conserved end residues are trimmed from each CDR3. The order of the fields is J gene, V gene, CDR3 protein.

J: TRBJ2-3; V: TRBV24-1; CDR3: ATSDPARGRTQY
J: TRBJ1-3; V: TRBV5-4; CDR3: ASSFLGQNLLSTIY
J: TRBJ2-7; V: TRBV5-6; CDR3: ASSLRSYEQY
J: TRBJ2-7; V: TRBV6-5; CDR3: ASSLSTRAEQY
J: TRBJ1-1; V: TRBV7-3; CDR3: ASSLGPGMNTEAF
J: TRBJ2-3; V: TRBV7-3; CDR3: ASSQGVGDTQY
J: TRBJ1-1; V: TRBV3-1/TRBV3-2; CDR3: ASSGGTNTEAF
J: TRBJ2-5; V: TRBV5-1; CDR3: ASSQRTGETQY
J: TRBJ1-2; V: TRBV5-6; CDR3: ASSPLDSNYGYT
J: TRBJ2-3; V: TRBV30; CDR3: AWKRGSGTQY
J: TRBJ2-7; V: TRBV12-5; CDR3: ASGLSVGGNEQY
J: TRBJ2-1; V: TRBV27; CDR3: ASSFTSRLYDEQF
J: TRBJ2-7; V: TRBV11-3; CDR3: ASSPTGGEQY
J: TRBJ2-6; V: TRBV9; CDR3: ASSSRGGTAGANVLT
J: TRBJ2-3; V: TRBV4-1; CDR3: ASSSGLALTDTQY
J: TRBJ2-5; V: TRBV18; CDR3: ASSRQVIETQY
J: TRBJ2-7; V: TRBV7-8; CDR3: ASSPNRGIPYEQY
J: TRBJ2-1; V: TRBV3-1/TRBV3-2; CDR3: ASSQDGPQQTPFQGEQF
J: TRBJ1-6; V: TRBV3-1/TRBV3-2; CDR3: ASSQRQAVNSPLH
J: TRBJ1-4; V: TRBV28; CDR3: ASSLVPTDGEKLF
J: TRBJ2-5; V: TRBV13; CDR3: ASSLVGTEAQETQY
J: TRBJ1-1; V: TRBV28; CDR3: ASSLTGLDTEAF
J: TRBJ1-6; V: TRBV7-8; CDR3: ASSLEGRAIRWALH
J: TRBJ1-1; V: TRBV7-9; CDR3: ASSPNLEAF